The T cell receptor beta chain under discussion was sequenced for a study of blood T cells in healthy people across ages. Study-level findings and limits: Reliance upon unsorted PBMCs precluded definitive naive versus antigen-experienced comparison.

The table lists this clonotype with a few counts. What it binds is not known. The germline V gene encodes CDR1 MNHEY and CDR2 SMNVEV (reference sequence). V was pared by 6 bases and J by 8 bases, with 17 bases between. The CDR3 is made up of 14 amino acids. Primed by a sample-barcoded 5' primer and a J-beta primer mix, a second PCR proceeded for about 6 to 12 cycles. Each CDR3 protein is one row after TCRdb ran MiXCR on the 5' RACE reads. Of 650,000 or so distinct CDR3 sequences listed, approximately 52% are singletons. This sequence joins TRBV27 and TRBJ2-1; D gene ambiguous. The TCR sequence derives from a woman of 80 years or more in good health. The sequenced sample was blood. CDR3 nucleotide sequence: TGTGCCAGCAGCCGCACCCAAGTGAGGCATGAGCAGTTCTTC. Translated: CASSRTQVRHEQFF.